This is a list of T cell receptor beta chains from one sample in a study of blood T cell repertoires in COVID-19. Data came from immunoSEQ multiplex PCR; TCRdb stores just in-frame clones and leaves some out. The sample includes roughly 140,000 clones, around 90% of them seen just once. The sample taken for sequencing was peripheral blood. These receptors all come from a woman aged 55 to 70 with active or convalescent COVID-19. Both conserved end residues are part of each CDR3.

V	J	length	CDR3
TRBV18	TRBJ1-6	15	CASSTTEPNYSPLHF
TRBV6-2/TRBV6-3	TRBJ2-5	15	CASSVTASGQETQYF
TRBV7-7	TRBJ2-1	17	CASSPNPLAGAGNEQFF
TRBV5-4	TRBJ2-7	15	CASSFKRQSSYEQYF
TRBV7-9	TRBJ2-2	15	CASSTGVVNTGELFF
TRBV19	TRBJ1-5	16	CASSTPGGDSNQPQHF
TRBV19	TRBJ1-6	14	CASSIEQLNSPLHF
TRBV6-6	TRBJ1-2	15	CASSYSPEGRGGYTF
TRBV6-2/TRBV6-3	TRBJ1-1	14	CASSYSMVRGVAFF
TRBV25-1	TRBJ1-5	16	CASSETGTGINQPQHF
TRBV12-3/TRBV12-4	TRBJ2-7	12	CASSLARGEQYF
TRBV6-5	TRBJ2-4	15	CASSYDGGAGNIQYF
TRBV21-1	TRBJ2-1	15	CASIVTEFSYNEQFF
TRBV4-3	TRBJ1-4	15	CASSQGGGTNEKLFF
TRBV7-6	TRBJ1-4	17	CASSSSGGGTLNEKLFF
TRBV19	TRBJ1-1	14	CASSIDTRGREAFF
TRBV6-5	TRBJ1-1	15	CASSSWTGMNTEAFF
TRBV12-3/TRBV12-4	TRBJ1-1	13	CASTTDSRSEAFF
TRBV3-1/TRBV3-2	TRBJ1-6	15	CASSTTGPKNSPLHF
TRBV3-1/TRBV3-2	TRBJ1-2	16	CASSQAGDPVRFGYTF
TRBV29-1	TRBJ1-1	13	CSVDQGASAEAFF
TRBV4-3	TRBJ2-1	15	CASSQDLGGNNEQFF
TRBV6-6	TRBJ2-1	14	CASSYSLVGDEQFF
TRBV19	TRBJ1-2	13	CASSGRGLRGYTF
TRBV4-1	TRBJ2-1	17	CASSHTRPGQGSDEQFF
TRBV3-1/TRBV3-2	TRBJ1-2	12	CASSSGTYGYTF
TRBV6-5	TRBJ1-1	14	CASSYLQGNTEAFF
TRBV4-3	TRBJ1-2	17	CASSQVGTGDFNYGYTF
TRBV18	TRBJ2-1	15	CASSQQGISYNEQFF
TRBV3-1/TRBV3-2	TRBJ1-1	14	CASSPRSAGAEAFF
TRBV2	TRBJ1-5	14	CASGSYREIRPQHF
TRBV6-1	TRBJ2-7	16	CASSVTGTSYSYEQYF